The 20 T cell receptor beta chains listed next were all sequenced from one sample in a study of cytomegalovirus exposure and HLA in healthy donors. With 60 Vbeta and 13 Jbeta primers, the PCR was carried out. The method was immunoSEQ multiplex PCR; TCRdb's version includes in-frame clones alone and lacks a portion of them. This sample yields 120,000 to 150,000 clones, of which 75% to 80% are seen a single time; around 6.6% belongs to the top ten. The sequenced sample consisted of PBMCs. The receptors shown here come from a woman between 40 and 55 years old in good health and CMV-seropositive.

The chain links TRBV6-6 to TRBJ2-3, with a tentative D call TRBD2 (5 bases). Germline V gives CDR1 MNHNY, CDR2 SVGAGI (reference sequence). The length of the CDR3 is 13 residues. The V end lost 2 bases, the J end lost 5 bases, and 8 bases lay between the germline ends. CDR3 sequence reads: CASSYVRGDTQYF. The CDR3, as DNA: TGTGCCAGCAGTTACGTACGGGGAGATACGCAGTATTTT.

This clone was counted a few times. V is TRBV28 and J is TRBJ2-3; perhaps TRBD2 as D (6 bases). Trimming removed 4 bases at V and 9 bases at J, with 20 bases between. The germline V gene encodes CDR1 MDHEN and CDR2 SYDVKM. The CDR3 spans 15 residues. The CDR3 spells CASSSLGVGSTTQYF. The CDR3 DNA is TGTGCCAGCAGTTCGCTTGGAGTCGGGAGCACAACGCAGTATTTT.

This clone turned up a few times. This rearrangement joins TRBV7-6 to TRBJ1-1; D perhaps matches TRBD1 (5 bases). The germline gives CDR1 SGHVS, CDR2 FNYEAQ. V shed 4 bases and J shed 0 bases, with 12 bases lying between them. The CDR3 consists of 15 residues. CDR3 protein: CASSSSPGMNTEAFF. The CDR3, as DNA: TGTGCCAGCAGCTCTTCGCCAGGGATGAACACTGAAGCTTTCTTT.

The chain combines TRBV7-8 with TRBJ2-7, with TRBD2 matching over 9 bases. Trimming cost V 5 bases and J 2 bases; bases outside gene matches: 7. Germline V gene data show CDR1 as SGHVS and CDR2 as FQNEAQ. The CDR3 has 15 residues. The CDR3 here is CASSRRLADPYEQYF. The CDR3, as DNA: TGTGCCAGCAGCCGCCGACTAGCGGATCCCTACGAGCAGTACTTC. The complete variable domain, with remaining parts taken from reference TRBV7-8 and TRBJ2-7, reads GAGVSQSPRYKVAKRGQDVALRCDPISGHVSLFWYQQALGQGPEFLTYFQNEAQLDKSGLPSDRFFAERPEGSVSTLKIQRTQQEDSAVYLCASSRRLADPYEQYFGPGTRLTVT.

The chain links TRBV6-1 to TRBJ2-1; tentatively, D is TRBD2 (6 bases). The ends were cut back, 7 bases at V and 4 bases at J, with 17 bases in the middle. Germline CDR1 MNHNS, CDR2 SASEGT. This CDR3 has 15 residues. CDR3 bases: TGTGCCAGCACCGGGACTCTGGTGCCTTACAATGAGCAGTTCTTC. Translated, it gives CASTGTLVPYNEQFF.

The CDR3 coding sequence is TGCGCCAGCAGCTTTACAGGGGCGCATACGCAGTATTTT. It codes for CASSFTGAHTQYF. The V and J genes are TRBV5-1 and TRBJ2-3; TRBD1 matches at 7 bases. CDR3 length: 13 amino acids. Per the germline V gene, CDR1 is SGHRS and CDR2 is YFSETQ. Germline trimming cut 2 bases from V and 7 bases from J; bases unmatched to any gene: 4.

The chain is built from TRBV5-6 and TRBJ2-7; no clear D. Germline CDR1 and CDR2: SGHDT and YYEEEE. CDR3 length: 14 amino acids. V gave up 0 bases and J gave up 0 bases, with 7 bases separating them. For the CDR3, the DNA is TGTGCCAGCAGCTTGGGACAAAGCTCCTACGAGCAGTACTTC. This codes for CASSLGQSSYEQYF.

The CDR3 DNA is TGTGCCAGCAGCTTCGCCATGACTAGCGGAAGAACAGATACGCAGTATTTT. Its translation: CASSFAMTSGRTDTQYF. The chain is built from TRBV11-2 and TRBJ2-3; 9 bases are a match to TRBD2. The CDR3 is 17 amino acids. J lost 3 bases, V lost 3 bases, and 10 bases had no gene match. Germline V gene lookup returns CDR1 SGHAT and CDR2 FQNNGV.

The rearrangement links TRBV5-1 to TRBJ2-7, with D possibly matching TRBD1 (5 bases). Germline values: CDR1 SGHRS, CDR2 YFSETQ. Trimming took 4 bases from V and 3 from J, leaving 17 bases between them. The CDR3 loop spans 15 amino acids. DNA of the CDR3: TGCGCCAGCAGCCCGGGTTTGGCAGGGTACTACGAGCAGTACTTC. Translation: CASSPGLAGYYEQYF.

The chain uses TRBV11-1 and TRBJ1-1, with TRBD1 matching 7 bases. Per germline, CDR1 SGHAT and CDR2 FQDESV (reference sequence). There are 14 residues in the CDR3. After removal of 4 bases from V and 3 bases from J, the junction contained 5 bases not matched to a gene. DNA for the CDR3: TGTGCCAGCAGCTCCAGACAGGGTTACACTGAAGCTTTCTTT. Residues: CASSSRQGYTEAFF.

The chain combines TRBV4-1 with TRBJ2-2; 14 bases are a match to TRBD2. Germline assignment: CDR1 MGHRA and CDR2 YSYEKL. There are 18 residues in the CDR3. The V segment lost 1 base and the J segment 5 bases; nucleotides outside the gene matches: 6. The CDR3 nucleotides are TGCGCCAGCAGCCAAGGGGGACTAGCGGGAGTAGGAACCGGGGAGCTGTTTTTT. This encodes CASSQGGLAGVGTGELFF.

The rearrangement links TRBV5-5 to TRBJ1-1; no reliable D call. V lost 0 bases and J 3 bases, leaving 6 bases between the germline ends. Germline V gene lookup returns CDR1 SGHKS and CDR2 YYEKEE (reference sequence). CDR3 length: 13 amino acids. The CDR3 region has the DNA TGTGCCAGCAGCTTGGACAGTTACACTGAAGCTTTCTTT. Its translation: CASSLDSYTEAFF.

As concerns this clone: Distinct nucleotide sequences in the sample also encode this CDR3. The V call is TRBV5-1, the J call TRBJ2-5; TRBD1 agrees at 7 bases. The CDR3 totals 15 residues. The germline CDR1 and CDR2 sequences are SGHRS and YFSETQ. V was pared by 0 bases and J by 1 base, with 3 bases of the junction left unmatched. CDR3 DNA: TGCGCCAGCAGCTTGGGTAGGACAGGCCAAGAGACCCAGTACTTC. It translates to CASSLGRTGQETQYF.

CDR3 residues: CASSSGQQSYNEQFF. The CDR3 nucleotides are TGTGCCAGCAGCTCGGGACAGCAAAGCTACAATGAGCAGTTCTTC. The J gene is TRBJ2-1, the V gene TRBV5-4, with 7 bases matching TRBD1. The V gene end was trimmed by 3 bases and the J gene end by 3 bases; junction bases not matched to a gene: 6. The CDR3 is made up of 15 amino acids. Germline V lookup: CDR1 SGHNT, CDR2 YYREEE (reference sequence). The full variable domain, with the rest looked up from reference TRBV5-4 and TRBJ2-1, is ETGVTQSPTHLIKTRGQQVTLRCSSQSGHNTVSWYQQALGQGPQFIFQYYREEENGRGNFPPRFSGLQFPNYSSELNVNALELDDSALYLCASSSGQQSYNEQFFGPGTRLTVL.

This chain uses TRBV25-1 with TRBJ2-7; weak D call: TRBD2 (6 bases). V dropped 2 bases and J dropped 3 bases, with 14 bases sitting between them. Germline V CDR1 and CDR2: MGHDK, SYGVNS. This CDR3 has 15 residues. The CDR3 DNA follows: TGTGCCAGCAGTGAAGGGGAGGTGATAGTCTACGAGCAGTACTTC. Amino acids: CASSEGEVIVYEQYF.

This clone was recorded many times. This chain joins TRBV25-1 and TRBJ2-4, with 7 bases that match TRBD2. V lost 2 bases and J lost 9; bases outside the gene matches: 4. Germline values: CDR1 MGHDK, CDR2 SYGVNS. The CDR3 spans 13 residues. The CDR3 spells CASSEIREGIQYF. The CDR3 DNA follows: TGTGCCAGCAGTGAAATAAGGGAGGGCATTCAGTACTTC.

The chain employs TRBV9 and TRBJ2-1, with a tentative D call TRBD2 (6 bases). This CDR3 has 16 residues. The ends were cut back, 0 bases at V and 2 bases at J, with 12 bases in the middle. Germline assignment: CDR1 SGDLS and CDR2 YYNGEE. Written as DNA, the CDR3 is TGTGCCAGCAGCGTAGTGGGTAGCGGAGCCTACAATGAGCAGTTCTTC. The encoded protein is CASSVVGSGAYNEQFF.

This clone was counted between two and nine times. CDR3 sequence (DNA): TGTGCCAGCAGTCCCGGGACAGAAAACACCGGGGAGCTGTTTTTT. This translates into CASSPGTENTGELFF. The chain joins TRBV6-5 to TRBJ2-2, with 7 bases identical to TRBD1. CDR1 MNHEY and CDR2 SVGAGI come from the germline V gene. V shed 5 bases and J 2 bases; nucleotides not matched to a gene: 5. This CDR3 is 15 amino acids long.

The rearrangement links TRBV5-1 to TRBJ1-2; 9 nucleotides line up with TRBD1. After removal of 4 bases from V and 0 bases from J, the junction contained 4 bases not matched to a gene. Germline V gene lookup returns CDR1 SGHRS and CDR2 YFSETQ. The CDR3 contains 15 residues. As DNA, the CDR3 is TGCGCCAGCAGCATCGGGACAGGGCCTAACTATGGCTACACCTTC. Translated: CASSIGTGPNYGYTF.

The rearrangement joins TRBV10-3 to TRBJ1-1; D might be TRBD1 (6 bases). This CDR3 contains 15 residues. Deletions cut 4 bases from V and 4 bases from J, with 16 bases between. Germline CDR1 ENHRY, CDR2 SYGVKD. The CDR3 reads CAISVAGGLGTEAFF. CDR3 nucleotide sequence: TGTGCCATCAGTGTAGCGGGGGGCCTGGGCACTGAAGCTTTCTTT.